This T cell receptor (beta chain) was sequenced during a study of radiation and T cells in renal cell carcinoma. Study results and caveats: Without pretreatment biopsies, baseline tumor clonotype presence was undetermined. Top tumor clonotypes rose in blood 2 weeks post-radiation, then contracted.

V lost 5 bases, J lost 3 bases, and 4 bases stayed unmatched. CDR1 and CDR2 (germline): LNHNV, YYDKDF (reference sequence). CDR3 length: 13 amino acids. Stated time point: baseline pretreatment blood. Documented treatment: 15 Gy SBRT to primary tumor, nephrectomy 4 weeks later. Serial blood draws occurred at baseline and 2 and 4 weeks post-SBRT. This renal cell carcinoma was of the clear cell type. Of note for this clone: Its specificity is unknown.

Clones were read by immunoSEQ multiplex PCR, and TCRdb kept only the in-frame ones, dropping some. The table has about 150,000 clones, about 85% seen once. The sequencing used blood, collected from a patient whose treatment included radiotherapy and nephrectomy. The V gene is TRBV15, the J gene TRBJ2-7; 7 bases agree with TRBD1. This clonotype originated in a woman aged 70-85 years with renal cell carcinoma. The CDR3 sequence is CATSFGTDYEQYF. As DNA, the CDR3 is TGTGCCACCAGCTTTGGGACAGACTACGAGCAGTACTTC.